What follows is one T cell receptor beta chain and its context. Antigen specificity is unknown. This record comes from a study of post-analysis software for immune sequencing data. At the level of the study: Clinical courses comprised relapsing-remitting, secondary progressive and progressive-relapsing multiple sclerosis.

Incorporated into the TCR beta cDNA libraries were unique molecular identifiers, which served to reduce PCR and sequencing biases. There were 1 to 10 million T cells, and around 460,000 cDNA molecules came from them. TCRdb re-called the PCR reads with MiXCR, one entry per CDR3 protein. In the table there are 350,000 to 450,000 distinct CDR3 sequences, around a third of which are singletons. Study-wide findings and caveats: Patients had higher frequencies than controls of roughly five TRBV segments, including TRBV5-6, TRBV5-1 and TRBV20-1. Same-batch preparations were strongly co-clustered by F measure. There was significantly lower normalized Chao1 diversity in multiple sclerosis patients than in controls.

This CDR3 region has 15 residues. Trimming took 6 bases from V and 3 from J, leaving 17 bases between them. The rearrangement joins TRBV12-3 or TRBV12-4 to TRBJ2-5; D possibly corresponds to TRBD2 (6 bases). This sequence was found in a girl aged 5 to 17 with multiple sclerosis. The sequenced sample consisted of blood. In DNA, the CDR3 is TGTGCCAGCAGCCGGCCCGAAAGGAGGGAAGAGACCCAGTACTTC. Translating it yields CASSRPERREETQYF.